These 12 T cell receptor beta chains originate from one sample sequenced in a study of T cell clones after liver transplantation. The repertoire was sequenced with immunoSEQ multiplex PCR; TCRdb's copy has only in-frame clones and lacks some. The sample lists about 120,000 clones, 90% occurring once. Specimen: CD4+ T cells from blood, collected 12 months after liver transplant. Every receptor here comes from a human patient who received a liver transplant. Some T cells may possibly be graft donor cells.

This sequence joins TRBV11-2 and TRBJ2-7; no definite D call. CDR3 length: 16 amino acids. V lost 2 bases to trimming and J lost 5 bases, with 19 bases between them. Germline V CDR1 and CDR2: SGHAT, FQNNGV. The CDR3 sequence: CASSLSVSGLVHEQYF. DNA for the CDR3: TGTGCCAGCAGCTTATCTGTTTCTGGGCTAGTCCACGAGCAGTACTTC.

This chain uses TRBV2 with TRBJ1-4; 8 positions agree with TRBD1. The J segment lost 4 bases and the V segment lost 6 bases, leaving 4 bases of the junction unmatched. This CDR3 is built from 14 residues. The germline V gene has CDR1 SNHLY and CDR2 FYNNEI. The CDR3 here is CASSSTGDNEKLFF. In nucleotides, the CDR3 is TGTGCCAGCAGCTCGACAGGGGATAATGAAAAACTGTTTTTT.

The chain joins TRBV15 to TRBJ2-1, with a possible D match to TRBD1 (6 bases). This CDR3 has 12 residues. Germline V lookup: CDR1 LNHNV, CDR2 YYDKDF (reference sequence). V gave up 1 base and J gave up 15 bases, with 13 bases separating them. The CDR3 loop is CATSRVSQGPFF. Here the CDR3 DNA reads TGTGCCACCAGCAGAGTATCACAGGGTCCGTTCTTC.

This clone has more than one count but fewer than ten. J is TRBJ2-3 and V is TRBV11-3, with D possibly being TRBD2 (6 bases). CDR1 SGHNT and CDR2 YENEEA come from the germline V gene. Trimming took 1 base from V and 3 from J, leaving 11 bases between them. This CDR3 has 15 amino acids. The CDR3 coding sequence is TGTGCCAGCAGCTTAGTAGTCGGAGGGACAGATACGCAGTATTTT. Its translation: CASSLVVGGTDTQYF.

This rearrangement joins TRBV18 to TRBJ1-4, with a weak D call TRBD1 (5 bases). CDR1 is KGHSH, CDR2 LQKENI, per germline. Trimming took 3 bases from V and 4 from J, leaving 12 bases between them. CDR3 length: 15 residues. The CDR3 sequence is CASSPRVDINEKLFF. CDR3 coding DNA: TGTGCCAGCTCACCCCGGGTGGACATTAATGAAAAACTGTTTTTT.

The count of this clone is one. An end of the junction does not agree with germline; a read error may underlie this. The gene calls are TRBV7-2 and TRBJ2-5, with a possible D match to TRBD2 (6 bases). Germline values: CDR1 SGHTA, CDR2 FQGNSA. This CDR3 spans 15 amino acids. In nucleotides, the CDR3 is TGTGCCGGCAGCCCAGGCTCCGCGGGACAAGAGACCCAGTACTTC. Translating gives CAGSPGSAGQETQYF.

The chain is built from TRBV7-2 and TRBJ2-7, with D uncertain. Trimming removed 3 bases from V and 2 bases from J, with 11 bases in between. The CDR3 is 14 residues long. CDR1 is SGHTA and CDR2 is FQGNSA in the germline V gene. The CDR3 DNA is TGTGCCAGCAGCTTCTCCCAAGGGCCCTACGAGCAGTACTTC. It translates to CASSFSQGPYEQYF.

The chain employs TRBV20-1 and TRBJ2-7; possible D gene TRBD2, 6 bases. Germline V gene sequence: CDR1 DFQATT, CDR2 SNEGSKA (reference sequence). The CDR3 sequence is 11 residues long. V was cut by 1 base and J by 5 bases, with 6 bases left in between. CDR3 nucleotide sequence: TGCAGTGCTAGAGGGGGGGACGAGCAGTACTTC. Its translation: CSARGGDEQYF.

This clone occurred a few times. This rearrangement joins TRBV7-2 to TRBJ1-1; D possibly corresponds to TRBD1 (5 bases). This CDR3 is 14 amino acids long. Between the trimmed V and J ends, which lost 5 bases and 6 bases, there was a span of 16 bases. Per germline, CDR1 SGHTA and CDR2 FQGNSA. Here the CDR3 reads CASSPSTPRAEAFF. CDR3 in DNA: TGTGCCAGCAGCCCCTCGACGCCCAGGGCTGAAGCTTTCTTT.

The V gene is TRBV5-6, the J gene TRBJ1-5; 10 bases fit TRBD1. CDR3 length: 17 amino acids. The germline V gene encodes CDR1 SGHDT and CDR2 YYEEEE. Trimming took 5 bases from V and 0 from J; bases not matched to a gene: 8. CDR3 sequence: CASSSRQGAASNQPQHF. DNA for the CDR3: TGTGCCAGCAGTTCCCGACAGGGGGCCGCTAGCAATCAGCCCCAGCATTTT.

In nucleotides, the CDR3 is TGCGCCAGCAGCTTACAGGGCCATGAGCAGTTCTTC. Translation gives CASSLQGHEQFF. This sequence joins TRBV5-1 and TRBJ2-1, with D maybe TRBD1 (6 bases). Trimming took off 2 bases at V and 8 bases at J, with 8 bases between the two ends. Germline V gene lookup returns CDR1 SGHRS and CDR2 YFSETQ. The CDR3 sequence is 12 residues long.

This chain uses TRBV4-1 with TRBJ1-2, with D unresolved. Trimming cost V 1 base and J 2 bases, with 11 bases left between them. Germline V gene sequence: CDR1 MGHRA, CDR2 YSYEKL. The CDR3 is made up of 15 amino acids. CDR3 protein: CASSQGVQSNYGYTF. Written as DNA, the CDR3 is TGCGCCAGCAGCCAAGGGGTACAGAGCAACTATGGCTACACCTTC.